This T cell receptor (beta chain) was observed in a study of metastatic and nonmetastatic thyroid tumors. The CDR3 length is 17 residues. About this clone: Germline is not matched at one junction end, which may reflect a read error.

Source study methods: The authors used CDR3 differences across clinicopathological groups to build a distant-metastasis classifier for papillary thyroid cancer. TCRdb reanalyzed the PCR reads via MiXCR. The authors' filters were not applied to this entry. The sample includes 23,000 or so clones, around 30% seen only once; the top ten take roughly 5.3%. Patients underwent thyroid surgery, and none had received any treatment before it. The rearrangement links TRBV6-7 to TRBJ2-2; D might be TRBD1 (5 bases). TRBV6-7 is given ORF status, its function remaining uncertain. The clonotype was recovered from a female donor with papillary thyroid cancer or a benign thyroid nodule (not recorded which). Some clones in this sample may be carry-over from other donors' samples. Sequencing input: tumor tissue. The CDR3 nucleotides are TGTGCCAGCAGTTACTCGGCTTGGCAGGGTGACACCGGAGAGCTGTTTTTT. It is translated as CASSYSAWQGDTGELFF.